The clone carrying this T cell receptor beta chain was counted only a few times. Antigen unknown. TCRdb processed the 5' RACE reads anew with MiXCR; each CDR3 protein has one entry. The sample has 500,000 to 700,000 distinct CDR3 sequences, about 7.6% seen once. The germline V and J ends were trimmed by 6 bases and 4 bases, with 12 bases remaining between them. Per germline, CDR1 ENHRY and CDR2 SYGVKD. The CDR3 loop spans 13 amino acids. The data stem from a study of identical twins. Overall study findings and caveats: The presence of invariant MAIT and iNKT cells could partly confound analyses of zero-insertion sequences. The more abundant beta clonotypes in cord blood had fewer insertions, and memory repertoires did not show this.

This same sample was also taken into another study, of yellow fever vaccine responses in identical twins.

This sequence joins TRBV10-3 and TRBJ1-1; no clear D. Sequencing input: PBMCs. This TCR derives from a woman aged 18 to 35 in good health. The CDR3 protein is CAIRAKVGTEAFF. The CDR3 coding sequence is TGTGCCATCAGGGCTAAAGTGGGCACTGAAGCTTTCTTT.